Listed below are T cell receptor beta chains from one sample, sequenced in a study of T cell responses to AZD1222 COVID-19 vaccine. Only in-frame clones appear in the TCRdb table, and some are missing; sequencing was by immunoSEQ multiplex PCR. The sample contains about 150,000 clones, roughly 80% of which appear only once. This sample comprised peripheral blood, obtained on day 0 of AZD1222 vaccination. These receptors were obtained from an adult in good health. Both conserved end residues are part of each CDR3. Each record gives: CDR3 DNA, CDR3 protein, J gene, V gene, D gene, clone size, CDR3 length. A D gene is named only where the DNA matches it firmly. Clone sizes are given selectively: once, few, many, or a class where the clone is expanded.

cdr3_nt: TGTGCCTGGAGTGCTACTATACAGAACCAGCCCCAGCATTTT; cdr3_aa: CAWSATIQNQPQHF; j_call: TRBJ1-5; v_call: TRBV30; d_call: -; clone_size: -; cdr3_length: 14
cdr3_nt: TGTGCCAGCAGGAATGGACGGAACACTGAAGCTTTCTTT; cdr3_aa: CASRNGRNTEAFF; j_call: TRBJ1-1; v_call: TRBV2; d_call: -; clone_size: -; cdr3_length: 13
cdr3_nt: TGTGCCAGCAGCCTCCGGGACGCAGGAGGAACTGAAGCTTTCTTT; cdr3_aa: CASSLRDAGGTEAFF; j_call: TRBJ1-1; v_call: TRBV3-1/TRBV3-2; d_call: -; clone_size: -; cdr3_length: 15
cdr3_nt: TGTGCCAGCAGCCGAGAGGGGGAGGGCGGCTACACCTTC; cdr3_aa: CASSREGEGGYTF; j_call: TRBJ1-2; v_call: TRBV9; d_call: -; clone_size: -; cdr3_length: 13
cdr3_nt: TGTGCCAGCAGTTTAAGGGACAGGGGTCACGAGCAGTACTTC; cdr3_aa: CASSLRDRGHEQYF; j_call: TRBJ2-7; v_call: TRBV27; d_call: TRBD1; clone_size: -; cdr3_length: 14
cdr3_nt: TGTGCCAGTAGTTCTACGCCCCGGAGCCCCAATCAGCCCCAGCATTTT; cdr3_aa: CASSSTPRSPNQPQHF; j_call: TRBJ1-5; v_call: TRBV19; d_call: -; clone_size: -; cdr3_length: 16
cdr3_nt: TGTGCCTGTGCCCCGCATCCGACGGCATCTGGAAACACCATATATTTT; cdr3_aa: CACAPHPTASGNTIYF; j_call: TRBJ1-3; v_call: TRBV30; d_call: -; clone_size: -; cdr3_length: 16
cdr3_nt: TGTGCCAGCAGCCCGAGGACTCCGGATCAGCCCCAGCATTTT; cdr3_aa: CASSPRTPDQPQHF; j_call: TRBJ1-5; v_call: TRBV16; d_call: -; clone_size: -; cdr3_length: 14
cdr3_nt: TGTGCCAGCAGCCTGGGACAGGGAAACGCCATATATTTT; cdr3_aa: CASSLGQGNAIYF; j_call: TRBJ1-3; v_call: TRBV3-1/TRBV3-2; d_call: TRBD1; clone_size: -; cdr3_length: 13
cdr3_nt: TGTGCCAGTAGTATGGCAGGGGGCAATCAGCCCCAGCATTTT; cdr3_aa: CASSMAGGNQPQHF; j_call: TRBJ1-5; v_call: TRBV19; d_call: -; clone_size: once; cdr3_length: 14
cdr3_nt: TGCGCCAGCAGCTTGGGTCCGGGGAGGCAAGAGACCCAGTACTTC; cdr3_aa: CASSLGPGRQETQYF; j_call: TRBJ2-5; v_call: TRBV5-1; d_call: -; clone_size: -; cdr3_length: 15
cdr3_nt: TGTGCCAGCTCGCGGGAAGAAAATTCACCCCTCCACTTT; cdr3_aa: CASSREENSPLHF; j_call: TRBJ1-6; v_call: TRBV18; d_call: -; clone_size: -; cdr3_length: 13
cdr3_nt: TGCAGCGTTGATGGGGGTTGGACTGAAGCTTTCTTT; cdr3_aa: CSVDGGWTEAFF; j_call: TRBJ1-1; v_call: TRBV29-1; d_call: -; clone_size: -; cdr3_length: 12
cdr3_nt: TGTGCCAGCAGTGAACAGGAGTATGGCTACACCTTC; cdr3_aa: CASSEQEYGYTF; j_call: TRBJ1-2; v_call: TRBV2; d_call: -; clone_size: few; cdr3_length: 12
cdr3_nt: TGTGCCAGTAGTATACGGGCAGCCCGGGGCTCTGGGGCCAACGTCCTGACTTTC; cdr3_aa: CASSIRAARGSGANVLTF; j_call: TRBJ2-6; v_call: TRBV19; d_call: -; clone_size: -; cdr3_length: 18
cdr3_nt: TGTGCCACCAGCAGAGAGCAAGGGAATCAGCCCCAGCATTTT; cdr3_aa: CATSREQGNQPQHF; j_call: TRBJ1-5; v_call: TRBV15; d_call: -; clone_size: -; cdr3_length: 14